Reported below is one TCR beta chain. Its antigen is still unknown. This entry belongs to a study of T cell responses to AZD1222 COVID-19 vaccine. Study conclusions and caveats: At 160-218 and 743-854, vaccine-associated CD4 TCRs were dominant, and they spanned spike. After the peak T cell response, and only then, were repertoires sampled. Mostly white British, mostly female donors; authors suggested clonal diversity may be underestimated. Receipt of two AZD1222 doses was followed by a rise in Spike-specific TCR breadth and depth.

The data were produced by immunoSEQ multiplex PCR, yet TCRdb's version contains in-frame clones alone and is incomplete. In the table there are around 78,000 clones, over 75% of which are singletons. The junction had 3 bases not matched to a gene; V was cut back by 3 bases and J by 0 bases. The CDR3 spans 18 residues. Per the germline V gene, CDR1 is SGHNT and CDR2 is YENEEA. The source of this sequence is an adult in good health. The specimen was peripheral blood, collected on day 0 of MenACWY control vaccination. The chain has TRBV11-3 and TRBJ2-2; the match to TRBD2 covers 14 bases. CDR3 sequence reads: CASSLGLAGASNTGELFF. The DNA of the CDR3 is TGTGCCAGCAGCTTGGGACTAGCGGGGGCGTCGAACACCGGGGAGCTGTTTTTT.